Below, 11 T cell receptor beta chains from the same sample are listed, as sequenced in a study of blood T cell repertoires in COVID-19. Clones were read by immunoSEQ multiplex PCR, and TCRdb kept only the in-frame ones, dropping some. Altogether 100,000 to 150,000 clones are present, roughly three quarters being singletons, with the ten largest covering 1.9%. Material: peripheral blood. All receptors come from a woman in her seventies with acute or convalescent COVID-19.

The rearrangement uses TRBV5-1 and TRBJ2-7, with 9 bases matching TRBD2. Trimming took 3 bases from V and 3 from J; bases not matched to a gene: 7. This CDR3 contains 15 residues. CDR1 and CDR2 from the germline V gene are SGHRS and YFSETQ. Written as DNA, the CDR3 is TGCGCCAGCAGCTGGGTGGGGACTAGCAGCTACGAGCAGTACTTC. Amino acid sequence: CASSWVGTSSYEQYF.

This sequence joins TRBV19 and TRBJ1-3; D perhaps matches TRBD1 (5 bases). V lost 3 bases to trimming and J lost 0 bases, with 12 bases between them. This CDR3 region has 16 residues. Germline values: CDR1 LNHDA, CDR2 SQIVND (reference sequence). CDR3 sequence reads: CASSMVGGSSGNTIYF. The CDR3 DNA follows: TGTGCCAGTAGTATGGTCGGGGGAAGCTCTGGAAACACCATATATTTT.

The genes are TRBV7-2 and TRBJ2-7; 8 bases agree with TRBD1. Germline CDR1 SGHTA, CDR2 FQGNSA. The CDR3 is made up of 14 amino acids. V trimming: 7 bases; J trimming: 0 bases; junction bases outside the gene matches: 5. The CDR3 DNA follows: TGTGCCAGCACCCGGGACAGGAGCTCCTACGAGCAGTACTTC. Its protein product is CASTRDRSSYEQYF.

The rearrangement uses TRBV5-6 and TRBJ2-6; no reliable D call. CDR1 is SGHDT, CDR2 YYEEEE, per germline. The CDR3 length is 12 residues. The V gene lost 2 bases and the J gene lost 10 bases, with 7 bases spanning the gap. The chain's CDR3 is CASSFQWNVLTF. DNA of the CDR3: TGTGCCAGCAGCTTCCAGTGGAACGTCCTGACTTTC.

This chain links TRBV11-2 with TRBJ2-1; possible D gene TRBD1, 5 bases. Germline-derived CDR1 and CDR2 are SGHAT and FQNNGV. The germline V and J ends were trimmed by 5 bases and 4 bases, with 9 bases remaining between them. This CDR3 spans 13 amino acids. CDR3 in amino acids: CASSPDSYNEQFF. CDR3 DNA: TGTGCCAGCAGCCCCGACAGTTACAATGAGCAGTTCTTC.

This clone was recorded a few times. The chain is built from TRBV5-4 and TRBJ2-3; tentatively, D is TRBD1 (6 bases). V shed 0 bases and J shed 7 bases, with 15 bases lying between them. CDR3 length: 15 residues. Germline loops: CDR1 SGHNT, CDR2 YYREEE (reference sequence). In nucleotides, the CDR3 is TGTGCCAGCAGCTTGGAGATCGGTGGGGACAATACGCAGTATTTT. It encodes CASSLEIGGDNTQYF.

V and J are TRBV6-5 and TRBJ2-7; 9 bases line up with TRBD1. The CDR3 runs to 15 residues. V gave up 6 bases and J gave up 4 bases; unmatched junction bases: 10. The germline gives CDR1 MNHEY, CDR2 SVGAGI. This chain's CDR3 is CASSRQGQGIYEQYF. The DNA of the CDR3 is TGTGCCAGCAGCCGACAGGGACAGGGTATTTACGAGCAGTACTTC.

The chain joins TRBV10-2 to TRBJ1-1; no clear D. The CDR3 loop spans 14 amino acids. V lost 2 bases, J lost 0 bases, and 7 bases lay in between. CDR1 and CDR2 from the germline V gene are WSHSY and SAAADI. The CDR3 protein is CASSEPPLNTEAFF. CDR3 bases: TGCGCCAGCAGTGAGCCCCCCTTGAACACTGAAGCTTTCTTT.

The chain couples TRBV7-9 to TRBJ1-1; no clear D gene. In germline, CDR1 is SEHNR, CDR2 FQNEAQ (reference sequence). The V and J ends lost 0 bases and 0 bases respectively, with 8 bases between them. The CDR3 runs to 15 residues. The CDR3 spells CASSLALTVNTEAFF. The DNA for the CDR3 is TGTGCCAGCAGCTTAGCTCTGACTGTGAACACTGAAGCTTTCTTT.

The rearrangement links TRBV12-5 to TRBJ2-2, with a possible D match to TRBD1 (6 bases). The CDR3 has 16 amino acids. From germline, CDR1 is LGHNT and CDR2 FRNRAP. V shed 2 bases and J shed 5 bases, with 15 bases lying between them. The CDR3 is CASGLPKFTGTGELFF. CDR3 nucleotide sequence: TGTGCTAGTGGTTTGCCAAAATTCACAGGGACCGGGGAGCTGTTTTTT.

This chain connects TRBV19 to TRBJ2-1; 9 bases fit TRBD1. From germline, CDR1 is LNHDA and CDR2 SQIVND (reference sequence). The V and J ends lost 5 bases and 3 bases, in that order; junction bases with no gene match: 5. The CDR3 length is 15 residues. The CDR3 spells CASSGDREFYNEQFF. The CDR3 nucleotides read TGTGCCAGTAGTGGGGACAGGGAGTTCTACAATGAGCAGTTCTTC.